These T cell receptor beta chains were read from a single sample in a study of cytomegalovirus exposure and HLA in healthy donors. Libraries were prepared by immunoSEQ multiplex PCR; TCRdb keeps only in-frame clonotypes and omits some of them. The sample lists roughly 150,000 clones, approximately 90% seen once, with just under 3% in the top ten. The sequenced sample consisted of PBMCs. The receptors come from a man in his late teens or twenties in good health and CMV-seronegative. Both conserved end residues are part of each CDR3. The D gene is left open where the match is weak. Size is stated for part of the rows, as once, few or many counts, or as a class when the clone is expanded.

D	V	size	J	CDR3	DNA
-	TRBV5-4	-	TRBJ1-2	CASSPLLSNYGYTF	TGTGCCAGCAGCCCCCTACTTAGTAACTATGGCTACACCTTC
-	TRBV10-2	-	TRBJ1-4	CASENNEKLFF	TGCGCCAGCGAGAATAATGAAAAACTGTTTTTT
TRBD2	TRBV4-1	-	TRBJ2-1	CASRGLAGERGNEQFF	TGCGCCAGCAGGGGACTAGCGGGAGAGCGGGGCAATGAGCAGTTCTTC
-	TRBV5-4	-	TRBJ2-2	CASSLGISSTGELFF	TGTGCCAGCAGCCTCGGGATTTCAAGTACCGGGGAGCTGTTTTTT
TRBD2	TRBV19	few	TRBJ2-7	CASSPASALAGSSYEQYF	TGTGCCAGTAGTCCAGCGTCGGCTCTAGCGGGATCCTCCTACGAGCAGTACTTC
-	TRBV6-1	few	TRBJ1-5	CASRTAVQPQHF	TGTGCCAGCCGGACAGCGGTCCAGCCCCAGCATTTT
TRBD1	TRBV6-1	-	TRBJ2-7	CASSDRGHSYEQYF	TGTGCCAGCAGTGACAGGGGGCACTCCTACGAGCAGTACTTC
-	TRBV29-1	-	TRBJ1-2	CSVTGIVLSGGYTF	TGCAGCGTCACAGGGATAGTACTCAGCGGTGGCTACACCTTC
TRBD1	TRBV5-1	-	TRBJ1-6	CASSTGTAYNSPLHF	TGCGCCAGCAGTACCGGGACAGCCTATAATTCACCCCTCCACTTT
-	TRBV7-7	-	TRBJ2-5	CASSLSIVGQGGETQYF	TGTGCTAGCAGCTTATCAATAGTGGGCCAGGGGGGAGAGACCCAGTACTTC
-	TRBV27	-	TRBJ2-7	CASSLGGEGYEQYF	TGTGCCAGCAGTTTGGGTGGAGAAGGCTACGAGCAGTACTTC
-	TRBV10-3	once	TRBJ1-2	CAISDQGTYGYTF	TGTGCCATCAGTGACCAGGGGACCTATGGCTACACCTTC
-	TRBV4-1	-	TRBJ2-1	CASSHGQLNEQFF	TGCGCCAGCAGCCACGGACAGCTAAATGAGCAGTTCTTC
TRBD1	TRBV13	-	TRBJ1-2	CASSLGQGNYGYTF	TGTGCCAGCAGCTTGGGACAGGGGAACTATGGCTACACCTTC
TRBD2	TRBV9	-	TRBJ2-7	CASSARLAPYEQYF	TGTGCCAGCAGCGCCAGACTAGCCCCCTACGAGCAGTACTTC
-	TRBV11-2	-	TRBJ1-5	CASSLEPDNQPQHF	TGTGCCAGCAGCTTAGAGCCAGATAATCAGCCCCAGCATTTT
-	TRBV28	-	TRBJ1-2	CASSLQASNYGYTF	TGTGCCAGCAGTTTGCAGGCCTCTAACTATGGCTACACCTTC
-	TRBV6-6	-	TRBJ2-7	CASSYIREYHEQYF	TGTGCCAGCAGTTACATCCGGGAGTATCACGAGCAGTACTTC
-	TRBV19	-	TRBJ1-5	CASSIVLGGQPQHF	TGTGCCAGTAGTATAGTCCTGGGAGGTCAGCCCCAGCATTTT
TRBD2	TRBV2	-	TRBJ2-5	CASIGTSGGFETQYF	TGTGCCAGCATCGGGACTAGCGGGGGGTTCGAGACCCAGTACTTC
-	TRBV5-1	few	TRBJ2-5	CASSSGRTGWETQYF	TGCGCCAGCAGCTCGGGCCGAACAGGGTGGGAGACCCAGTACTTC
-	TRBV30	-	TRBJ2-3	CACQQGFSDTQYF	TGTGCCTGCCAACAGGGTTTCTCAGATACGCAGTATTTT
-	TRBV12-2	-	TRBJ2-3	CASRLSRKREGTDTQYF	TGTGCAAGTCGCTTGTCTAGGAAACGGGAGGGCACAGATACGCAGTATTTT
TRBD2	TRBV4-2	-	TRBJ2-2	CASSTSGGRVGELFF	TGTGCCAGCTCTACTAGCGGGGGAAGGGTCGGGGAGCTGTTTTTT
TRBD2	TRBV4-3	-	TRBJ2-1	CASSQEAGGIYNEQFF	TGCGCCAGCAGCCAAGAAGCGGGAGGGATATACAATGAGCAGTTCTTC
-	TRBV9	-	TRBJ1-1	CASSGTGGRRGTEAFF	TGTGCCAGCAGCGGTACCGGGGGGCGCCGGGGCACTGAAGCTTTCTTT
TRBD1	TRBV4-2	-	TRBJ1-2	CASSQSGTGADYGYTF	TGTGCCAGCAGCCAATCGGGGACAGGGGCGGACTATGGCTACACCTTC
-	TRBV28	-	TRBJ2-1	CASSARVGGSYNEQFF	TGTGCCAGCAGCGCCCGGGTGGGGGGCTCCTACAATGAGCAGTTCTTC
-	TRBV10-3	-	TRBJ1-1	CAIAQETNTEAFF	TGTGCCATTGCACAGGAGACGAACACTGAAGCTTTCTTT
TRBD1	TRBV5-1	-	TRBJ2-1	CASSFGTVYNEQFF	TGCGCCAGCAGCTTCGGGACAGTCTACAATGAGCAGTTCTTC
TRBD1	TRBV19	-	TRBJ1-2	CASSPRGLDYGYTF	TGTGCCAGTAGTCCTAGGGGGCTGGACTATGGCTACACCTTC
TRBD1	TRBV5-1	-	TRBJ1-4	CASSLGQGAPRVLFF	TGCGCCAGCAGCTTGGGACAGGGGGCGCCGAGGGTACTGTTTTTT
-	TRBV27	-	TRBJ1-1	CASSLWMLGNTEAFF	TGTGCCAGCAGTTTATGGATGCTAGGCAACACTGAAGCTTTCTTT
-	TRBV5-6	-	TRBJ1-2	CASSLRPGANYGYTF	TGTGCCAGCAGCTTAAGGCCAGGGGCTAACTATGGCTACACCTTC
-	TRBV29-1	-	TRBJ2-2	CIPRWGRTGELFF	TGCATCCCGAGGTGGGGGCGCACCGGGGAGCTGTTTTTT
-	TRBV19	-	TRBJ2-1	CASSIWGGDYNEQFF	TGTGCCAGTAGTATCTGGGGGGGCGATTACAATGAGCAGTTCTTC
-	TRBV13	-	TRBJ2-7	CASSLGGESSYEQYF	TGTGCCAGCAGCTTAGGCGGGGAAAGCTCCTACGAGCAGTACTTC
-	TRBV28	-	TRBJ2-7	CASSRLRGKSYEQYF	TGTGCCAGCAGCCGCCTGAGGGGGAAATCCTACGAGCAGTACTTC
-	TRBV4-1	-	TRBJ2-1	CASGAENNEQFF	TGCGCCAGCGGGGCGGAGAACAATGAGCAGTTCTTC
-	TRBV21-1	-	TRBJ1-1	CASSTQTGENTEAFF	TGTGCCAGCAGCACACAGACAGGGGAGAACACTGAAGCTTTCTTT
TRBD1	TRBV4-3	-	TRBJ2-7	CASSQGGDSLPYEQYF	TGCGCCAGCAGCCAAGGAGGGGACAGTCTACCCTACGAGCAGTACTTC
TRBD1	TRBV27	-	TRBJ2-7	CASGTGTGLYEQYF	TGTGCCAGCGGTACAGGGACAGGGCTCTACGAGCAGTACTTC